This TCR beta chain was documented in a study of T cells expressing NK-cell markers. Study-wide background: It was sorted CD3+CD56-NKG2C+, CD3+CD56+NKG2C- and CD3+CD56+NKG2C+ T cells that provided the TCR beta repertoires. Sequencing covered eight donors, seven HCMV-seropositive and one seronegative.

This CDR3 contains 16 residues. Looked up from germline, CDR1 is MGHRA and CDR2 is YSYEKL. 5'RACE template switching with UMIs generated TCR beta cDNA. From its re-call of the 5' RACE reads, TCRdb lists each CDR3 protein once, without DNA. In all, the sample yields some 390,000 distinct CDR3 sequences. This receptor was identified in a woman aged 45-60 years in good health. The V call is TRBV4-1, the J call TRBJ2-5; TCRdb's D call of TRBD2 is untestable without DNA. The sequenced sample was blood T cells: a sorted CD56 or NKG2C T cell subset, CD4+ or CD8+ T cells, or bulk PBMC T cells (not recorded which). The CDR3 here is CASSPFPGLEQETQYF.